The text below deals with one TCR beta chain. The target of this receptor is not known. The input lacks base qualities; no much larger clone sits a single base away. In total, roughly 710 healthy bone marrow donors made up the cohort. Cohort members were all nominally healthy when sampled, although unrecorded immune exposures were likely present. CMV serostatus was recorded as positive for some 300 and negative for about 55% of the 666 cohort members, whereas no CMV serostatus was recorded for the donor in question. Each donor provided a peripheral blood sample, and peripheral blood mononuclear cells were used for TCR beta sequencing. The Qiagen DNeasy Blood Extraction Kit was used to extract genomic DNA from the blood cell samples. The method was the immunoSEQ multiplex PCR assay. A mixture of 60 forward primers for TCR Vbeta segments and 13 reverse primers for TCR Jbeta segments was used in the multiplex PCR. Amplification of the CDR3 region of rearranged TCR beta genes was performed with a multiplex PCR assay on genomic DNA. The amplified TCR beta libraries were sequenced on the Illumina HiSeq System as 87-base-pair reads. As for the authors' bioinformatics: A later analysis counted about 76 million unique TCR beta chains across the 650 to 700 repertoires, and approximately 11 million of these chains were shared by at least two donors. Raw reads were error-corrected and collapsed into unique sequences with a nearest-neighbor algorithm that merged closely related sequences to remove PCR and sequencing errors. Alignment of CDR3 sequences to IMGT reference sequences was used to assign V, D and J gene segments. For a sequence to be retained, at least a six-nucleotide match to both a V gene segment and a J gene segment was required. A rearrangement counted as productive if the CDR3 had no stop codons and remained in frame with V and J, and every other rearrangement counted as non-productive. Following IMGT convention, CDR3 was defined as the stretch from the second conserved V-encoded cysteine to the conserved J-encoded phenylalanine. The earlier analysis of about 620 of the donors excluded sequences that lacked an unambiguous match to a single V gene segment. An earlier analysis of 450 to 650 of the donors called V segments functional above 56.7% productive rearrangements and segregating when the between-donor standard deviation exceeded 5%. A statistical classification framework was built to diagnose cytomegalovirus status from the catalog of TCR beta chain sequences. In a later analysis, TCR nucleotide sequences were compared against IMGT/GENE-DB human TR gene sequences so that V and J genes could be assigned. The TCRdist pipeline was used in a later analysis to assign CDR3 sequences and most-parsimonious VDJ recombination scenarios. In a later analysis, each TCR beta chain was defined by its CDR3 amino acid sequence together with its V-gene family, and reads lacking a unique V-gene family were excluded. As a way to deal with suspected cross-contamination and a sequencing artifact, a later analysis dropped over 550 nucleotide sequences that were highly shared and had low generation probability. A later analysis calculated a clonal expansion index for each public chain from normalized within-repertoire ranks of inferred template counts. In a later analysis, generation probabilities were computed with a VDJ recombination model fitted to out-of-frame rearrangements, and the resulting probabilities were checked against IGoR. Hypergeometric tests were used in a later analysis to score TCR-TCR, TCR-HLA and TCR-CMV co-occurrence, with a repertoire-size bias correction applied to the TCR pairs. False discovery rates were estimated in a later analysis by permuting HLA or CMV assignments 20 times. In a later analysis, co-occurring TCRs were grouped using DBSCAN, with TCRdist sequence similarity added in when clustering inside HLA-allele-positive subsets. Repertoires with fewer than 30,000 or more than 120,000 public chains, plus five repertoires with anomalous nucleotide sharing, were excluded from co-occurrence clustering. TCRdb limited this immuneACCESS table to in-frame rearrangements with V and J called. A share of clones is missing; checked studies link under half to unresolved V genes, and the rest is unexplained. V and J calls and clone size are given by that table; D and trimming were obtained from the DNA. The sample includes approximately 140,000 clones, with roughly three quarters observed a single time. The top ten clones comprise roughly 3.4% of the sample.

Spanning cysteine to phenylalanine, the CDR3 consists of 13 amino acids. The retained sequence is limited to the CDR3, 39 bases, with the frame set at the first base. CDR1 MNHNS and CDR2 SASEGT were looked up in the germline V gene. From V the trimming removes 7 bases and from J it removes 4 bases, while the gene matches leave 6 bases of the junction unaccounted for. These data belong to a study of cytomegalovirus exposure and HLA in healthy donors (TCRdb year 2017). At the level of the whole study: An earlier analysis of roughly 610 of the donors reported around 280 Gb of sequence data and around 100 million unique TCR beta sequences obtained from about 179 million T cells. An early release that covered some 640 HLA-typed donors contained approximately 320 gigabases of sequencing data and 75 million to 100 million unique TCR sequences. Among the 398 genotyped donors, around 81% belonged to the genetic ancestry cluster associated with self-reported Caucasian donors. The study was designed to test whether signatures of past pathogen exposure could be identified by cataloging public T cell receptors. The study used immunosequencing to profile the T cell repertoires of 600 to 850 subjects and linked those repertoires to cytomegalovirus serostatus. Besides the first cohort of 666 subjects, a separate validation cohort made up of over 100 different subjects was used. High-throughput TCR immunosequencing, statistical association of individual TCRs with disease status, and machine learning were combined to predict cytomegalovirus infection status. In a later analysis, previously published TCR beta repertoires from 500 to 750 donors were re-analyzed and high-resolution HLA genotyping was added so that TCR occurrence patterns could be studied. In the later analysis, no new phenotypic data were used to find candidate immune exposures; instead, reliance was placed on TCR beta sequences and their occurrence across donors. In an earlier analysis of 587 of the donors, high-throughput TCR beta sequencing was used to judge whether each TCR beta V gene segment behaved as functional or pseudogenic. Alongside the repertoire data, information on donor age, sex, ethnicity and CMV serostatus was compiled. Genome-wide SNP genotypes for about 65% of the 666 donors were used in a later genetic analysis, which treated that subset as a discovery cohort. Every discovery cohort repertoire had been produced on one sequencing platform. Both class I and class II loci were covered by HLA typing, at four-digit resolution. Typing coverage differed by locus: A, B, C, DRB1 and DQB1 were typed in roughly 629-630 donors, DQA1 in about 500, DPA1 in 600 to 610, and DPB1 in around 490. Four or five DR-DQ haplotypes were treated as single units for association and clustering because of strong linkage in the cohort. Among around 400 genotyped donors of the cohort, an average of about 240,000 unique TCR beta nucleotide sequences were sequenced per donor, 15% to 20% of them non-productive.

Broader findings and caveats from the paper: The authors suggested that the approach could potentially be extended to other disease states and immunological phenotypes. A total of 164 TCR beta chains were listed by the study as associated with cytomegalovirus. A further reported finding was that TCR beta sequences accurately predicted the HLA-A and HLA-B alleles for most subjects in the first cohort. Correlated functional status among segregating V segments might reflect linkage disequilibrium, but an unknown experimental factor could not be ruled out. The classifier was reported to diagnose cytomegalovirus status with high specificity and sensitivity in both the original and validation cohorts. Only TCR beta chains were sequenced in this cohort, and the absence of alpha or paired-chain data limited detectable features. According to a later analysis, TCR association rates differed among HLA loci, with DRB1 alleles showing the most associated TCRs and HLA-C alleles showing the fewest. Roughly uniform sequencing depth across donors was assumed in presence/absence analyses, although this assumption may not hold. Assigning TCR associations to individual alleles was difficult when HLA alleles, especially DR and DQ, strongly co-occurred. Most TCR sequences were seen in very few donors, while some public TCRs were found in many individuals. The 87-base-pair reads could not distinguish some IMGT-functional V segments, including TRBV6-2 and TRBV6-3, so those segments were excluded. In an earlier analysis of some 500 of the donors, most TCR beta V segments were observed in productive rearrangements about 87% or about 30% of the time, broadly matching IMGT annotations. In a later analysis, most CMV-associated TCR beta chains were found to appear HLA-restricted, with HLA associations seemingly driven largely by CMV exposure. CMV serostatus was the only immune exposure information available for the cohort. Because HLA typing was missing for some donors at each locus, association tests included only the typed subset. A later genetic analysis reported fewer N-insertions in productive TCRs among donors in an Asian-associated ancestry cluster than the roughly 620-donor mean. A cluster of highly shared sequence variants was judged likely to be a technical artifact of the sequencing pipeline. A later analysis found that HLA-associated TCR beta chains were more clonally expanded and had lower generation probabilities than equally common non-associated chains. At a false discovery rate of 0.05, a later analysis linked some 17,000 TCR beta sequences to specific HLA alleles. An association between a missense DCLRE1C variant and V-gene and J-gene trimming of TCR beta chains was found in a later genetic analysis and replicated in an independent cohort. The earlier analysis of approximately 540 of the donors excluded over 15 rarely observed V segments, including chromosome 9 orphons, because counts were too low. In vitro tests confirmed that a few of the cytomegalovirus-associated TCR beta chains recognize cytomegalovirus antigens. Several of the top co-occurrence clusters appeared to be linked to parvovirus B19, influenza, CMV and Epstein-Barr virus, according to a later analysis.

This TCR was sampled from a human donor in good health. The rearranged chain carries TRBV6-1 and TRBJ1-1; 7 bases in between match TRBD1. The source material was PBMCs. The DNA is TGTGCCAGCAAACCGACAGGGCGCACTGAAGCTTTCTTT. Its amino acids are CASKPTGRTEAFF.